The clone carrying this T cell receptor (beta chain) has just a few counts. This sample was taken from a study of blood T cell repertoires in COVID-19. Across the study: The study drew acute and convalescent COVID-19 samples from the United States, Italy and Spain. T cells, B-cell-depleted T cells, or PBMCs supplied cDNA or gDNA.

With 4 bases removed from V and 0 bases from J, the gap between germline ends came to 10 bases. Germline CDR1 is MGHDK and CDR2 is SYGVNS. The CDR3 totals 14 residues. Original handling: The authors estimated nucleated cell counts from reference gene primer amplification. Sequencing used immunoSEQ multiplex PCR; TCRdb keeps in-frame clones, though not all of them. V, J and clone size were drawn from that table, and D and trimming were deduced from the DNA. The data hold approximately 9,800 clones, with over 70% observed a single time. The gene calls are TRBV25-1 and TRBJ2-7; no clear D. The sample taken for sequencing was peripheral blood. This sequence originates from a man aged 65 to 85 with active COVID-19. The CDR3 sequence is CASSGFGGSYEQYF. In nucleotides, the CDR3 is TGTGCCAGCAGTGGTTTCGGCGGCTCCTACGAGCAGTACTTC.